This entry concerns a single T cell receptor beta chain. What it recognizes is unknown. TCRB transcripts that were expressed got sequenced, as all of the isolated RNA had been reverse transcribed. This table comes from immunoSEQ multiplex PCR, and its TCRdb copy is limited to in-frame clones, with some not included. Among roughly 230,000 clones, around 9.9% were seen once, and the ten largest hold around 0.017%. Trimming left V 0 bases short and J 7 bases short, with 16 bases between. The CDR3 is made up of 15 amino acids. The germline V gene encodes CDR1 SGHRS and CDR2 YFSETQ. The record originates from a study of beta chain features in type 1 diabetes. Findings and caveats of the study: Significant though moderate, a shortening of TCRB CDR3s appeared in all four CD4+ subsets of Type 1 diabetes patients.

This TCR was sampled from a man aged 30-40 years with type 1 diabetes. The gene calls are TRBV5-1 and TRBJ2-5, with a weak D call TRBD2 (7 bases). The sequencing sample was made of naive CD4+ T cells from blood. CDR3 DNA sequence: TGCGCCAGCAGCTTGGGCGGGGGCCAAACCCGGACCCAGTACTTC. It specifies CASSLGGGQTRTQYF.